This T cell receptor (beta chain) was sequenced during a study of identical twins. Via MiXCR, TCRdb re-called the 5' RACE reads, giving one row per CDR3 protein. Of 250,000 or so distinct CDR3 sequences listed, 6.5% to 9% are singletons. The ends lost 0 bases at V and 0 bases at J; junction bases unmatched: 3. Looked up from germline, CDR1 is SGHRS and CDR2 is YFSETQ. The CDR3 loop spans 16 amino acids. Points from the study as a whole: Insertions were fewer in abundant cord blood beta clonotypes, whereas memory repertoires showed none of this pattern.

On this clonotype itself: Its target is not known.

These same data were also listed under a study on yellow fever vaccine responses in identical twins.

Sample: CD8+ T cells sorted from blood. This TCR came from a woman under 30 in good health. The chain has TRBV5-1 and TRBJ2-5, with 9 positions matching TRBD2. The CDR3 nucleotides are TGCGCCAGCAGCTTGGGACTAGCGGCCTACCAAGAGACCCAGTACTTC. Translation: CASSLGLAAYQETQYF. Based on the CDR3 plus reference TRBV5-1 and TRBJ2-5, the full variable domain is KAGVTQTPRYLIKTRGQQVTLSCSPISGHRSVSWYQQTPGQGLQFLFEYFSETQRNKGNFPGRFSGRQFSNSRSEMNVSTLELGDSALYLCASSLGLAAYQETQYFGPGTRLLVL.